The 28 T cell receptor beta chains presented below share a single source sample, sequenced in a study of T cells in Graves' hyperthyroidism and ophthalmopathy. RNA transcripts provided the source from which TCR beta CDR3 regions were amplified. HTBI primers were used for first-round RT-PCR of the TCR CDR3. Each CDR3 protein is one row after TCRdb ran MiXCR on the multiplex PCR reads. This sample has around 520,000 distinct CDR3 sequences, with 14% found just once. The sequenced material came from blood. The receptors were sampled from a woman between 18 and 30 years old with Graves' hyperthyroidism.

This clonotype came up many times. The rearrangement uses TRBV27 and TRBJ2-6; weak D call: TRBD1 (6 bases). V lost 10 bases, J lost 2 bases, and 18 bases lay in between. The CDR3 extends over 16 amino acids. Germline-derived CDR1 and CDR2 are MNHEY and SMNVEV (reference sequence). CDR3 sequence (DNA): TGTGCCACAATGTCCACTCCAGGGGCTGGGGCCAACGTCCTGACTTTC. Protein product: CATMSTPGAGANVLTF.

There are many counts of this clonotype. The CDR3 loop reads CASSLGALEQFF. The CDR3 bases are TGTGCCAGCAGCTTAGGGGCTCTTGAGCAGTTCTTC. The rearrangement links TRBV13 to TRBJ2-1, with D unresolved. CDR1 and CDR2 (germline): PRHDT, FYEKMQ (reference sequence). This CDR3 is 12 amino acids long. V was cut by 0 bases and J by 9 bases, with 6 bases left in between. Combining the CDR3 with reference TRBV13 and TRBJ2-1 gives the whole variable domain AAGVIQSPRHLIKEKRETATLKCYPIPRHDTVYWYQQGPGQDPQFLISFYEKMQSDKGSIPDRFSAQQFSDYHSELNMSSLELGDSALYFCASSLGALEQFFGPGTRLTVL.

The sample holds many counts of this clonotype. The CDR3, as DNA: TGTGCCAGCAGTCCTCCTCGGGGGACATTCGGCTACACCTTC. Protein: CASSPPRGTFGYTF. The chain uses TRBV6-1 and TRBJ1-2, with D possibly matching TRBD1 (6 bases). Germline CDR1 MNHNS, CDR2 SASEGT. This CDR3 is built from 14 residues. V was pared by 5 bases and J by 8 bases, with 18 bases between.

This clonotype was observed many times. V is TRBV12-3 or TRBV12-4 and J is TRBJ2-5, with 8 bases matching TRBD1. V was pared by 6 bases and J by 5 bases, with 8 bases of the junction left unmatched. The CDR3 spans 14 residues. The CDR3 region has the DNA TGTGCCAGCAGAAGGACAGGGAATACGGAGACCCAGTACTTC. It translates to CASRRTGNTETQYF.

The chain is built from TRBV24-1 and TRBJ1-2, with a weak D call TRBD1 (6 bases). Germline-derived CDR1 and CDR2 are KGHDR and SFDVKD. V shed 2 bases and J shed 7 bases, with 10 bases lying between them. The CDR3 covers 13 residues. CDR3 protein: CATSDSDRIGYTF. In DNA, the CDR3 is TGTGCCACCAGTGATTCTGACAGGATTGGCTACACCTTC.

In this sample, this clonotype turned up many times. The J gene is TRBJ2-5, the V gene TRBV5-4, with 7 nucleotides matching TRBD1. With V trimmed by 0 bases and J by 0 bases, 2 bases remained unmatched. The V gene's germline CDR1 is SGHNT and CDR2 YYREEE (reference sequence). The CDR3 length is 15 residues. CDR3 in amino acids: CASSLAGTDQETQYF. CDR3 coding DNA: TGTGCCAGCAGCTTGGCTGGGACAGACCAAGAGACCCAGTACTTC.

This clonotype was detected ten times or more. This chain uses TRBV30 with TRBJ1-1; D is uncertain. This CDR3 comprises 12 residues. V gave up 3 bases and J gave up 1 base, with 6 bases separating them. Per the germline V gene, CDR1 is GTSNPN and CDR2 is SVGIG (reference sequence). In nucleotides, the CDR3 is TGTGCCTGGAGGCAGGAGAACACTGAAGCTTTCTTT. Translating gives CAWRQENTEAFF.

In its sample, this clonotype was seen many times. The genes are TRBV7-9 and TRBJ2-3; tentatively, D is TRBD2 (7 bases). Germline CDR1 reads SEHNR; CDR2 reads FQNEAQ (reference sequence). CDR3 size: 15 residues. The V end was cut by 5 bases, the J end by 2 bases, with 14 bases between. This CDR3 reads CASSRRGLFTDTQYF. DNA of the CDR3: TGTGCCAGCAGCCGGCGGGGGCTTTTCACAGATACGCAGTATTTT.

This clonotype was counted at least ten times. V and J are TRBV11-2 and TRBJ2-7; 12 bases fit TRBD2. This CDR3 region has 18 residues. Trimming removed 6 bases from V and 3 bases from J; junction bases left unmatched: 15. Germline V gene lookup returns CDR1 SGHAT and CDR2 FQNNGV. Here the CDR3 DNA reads TGTGCCAGCAGGGCACAAAGAGTGACTAGCGGGAGTGGCTACGAGCAGTACTTC. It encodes CASRAQRVTSGSGYEQYF.

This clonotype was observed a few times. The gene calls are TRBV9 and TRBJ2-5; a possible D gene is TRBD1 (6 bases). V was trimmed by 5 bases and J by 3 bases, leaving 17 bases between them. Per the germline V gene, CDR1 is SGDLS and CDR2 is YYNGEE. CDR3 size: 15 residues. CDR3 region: CASSAPWQGKETQYF. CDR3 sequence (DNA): TGTGCCAGCAGTGCCCCGTGGCAGGGGAAAGAGACCCAGTACTTC. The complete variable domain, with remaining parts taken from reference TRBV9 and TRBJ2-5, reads DSGVTQTPKHLITATGQRVTLRCSPRSGDLSVYWYQQSLDQGLQFLIQYYNGEERAKGNILERFSAQQFPDLHSELNLSSLELGDSALYFCASSAPWQGKETQYFGPGTRLLVL.

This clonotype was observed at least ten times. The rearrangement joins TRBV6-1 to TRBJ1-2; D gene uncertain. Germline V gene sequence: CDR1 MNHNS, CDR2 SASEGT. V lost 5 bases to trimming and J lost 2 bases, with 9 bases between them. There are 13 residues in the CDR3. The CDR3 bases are TGTGCCAGCAGTATCTCCGCGAACTATGGCTACACCTTC. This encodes CASSISANYGYTF.

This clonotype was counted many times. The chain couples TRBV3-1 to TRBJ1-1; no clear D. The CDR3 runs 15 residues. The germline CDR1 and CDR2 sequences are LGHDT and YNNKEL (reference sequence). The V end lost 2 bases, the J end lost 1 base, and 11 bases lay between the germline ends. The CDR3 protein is CASSQQDRKNTEAFF. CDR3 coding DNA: TGTGCCAGCAGCCAACAAGATCGTAAGAACACTGAAGCTTTCTTT.

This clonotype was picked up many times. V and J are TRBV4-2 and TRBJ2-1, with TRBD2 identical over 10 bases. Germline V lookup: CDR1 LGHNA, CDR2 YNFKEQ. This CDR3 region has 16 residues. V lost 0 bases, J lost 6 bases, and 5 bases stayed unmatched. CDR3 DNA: TGTGCCAGCAGCCAAGACGAGATAGCGGGAGGCAATGAGCAGTTCTTC. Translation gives CASSQDEIAGGNEQFF.

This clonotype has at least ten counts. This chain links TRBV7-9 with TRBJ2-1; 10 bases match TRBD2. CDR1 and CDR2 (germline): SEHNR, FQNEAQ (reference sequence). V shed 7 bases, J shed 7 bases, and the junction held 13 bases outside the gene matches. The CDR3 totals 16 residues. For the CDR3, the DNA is TGTGCCAGCACTAGTACCCTAGCGGGAGTTAGAAATGAGCAGTTCTTC. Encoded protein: CASTSTLAGVRNEQFF.

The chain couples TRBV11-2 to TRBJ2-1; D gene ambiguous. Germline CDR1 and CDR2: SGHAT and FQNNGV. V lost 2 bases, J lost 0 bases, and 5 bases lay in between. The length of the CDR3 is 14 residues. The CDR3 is CASSLILSYNEQFF. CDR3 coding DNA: TGTGCCAGCAGCTTAATCCTCTCCTACAATGAGCAGTTCTTC. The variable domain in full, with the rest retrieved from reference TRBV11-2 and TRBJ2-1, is EAGVAQSPRYKIIEKRQSVAFWCNPISGHATLYWYQQILGQGPKLLIQFQNNGVVDDSQLPKDRFSAERLKGVDSTLKIQPAKLEDSAVYLCASSLILSYNEQFFGPGTRLTVL.

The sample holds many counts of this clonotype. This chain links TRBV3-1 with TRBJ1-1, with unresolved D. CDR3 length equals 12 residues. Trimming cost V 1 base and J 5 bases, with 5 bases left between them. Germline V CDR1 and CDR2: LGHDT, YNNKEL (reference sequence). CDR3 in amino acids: CASSQVETEAFF. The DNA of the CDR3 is TGTGCCAGCAGCCAAGTGGAAACTGAAGCTTTCTTT.

The CDR3: CASSRDRGDTGELFF. In nucleotides, the CDR3 is TGTGCCAGCAGCCGCGACAGGGGGGACACCGGGGAGCTGTTTTTT. This chain connects TRBV3-1 to TRBJ2-2; TRBD1 matches at 9 bases. Germline V gives CDR1 LGHDT, CDR2 YNNKEL (reference sequence). Unmatched junction bases numbered 3, after V lost 4 bases and J lost 3 bases. The CDR3 sequence is 15 residues long. Full variable domain (outside the CDR3, taken from reference TRBV3-1 and TRBJ2-2): DTAVSQTPKYLVTQMGNDKSIKCEQNLGHDTMYWYKQDSKKFLKIMFSYNNKELIINETVPNRFSPKSPDKAHLNLHINSLELGDSAVYFCASSRDRGDTGELFFGEGSRLTVL.

The CDR3: CASSLARLAGETQYF. The CDR3 bases are TGTGCCAGCAGCTTAGCGCGCTTGGCGGGAGAGACCCAGTACTTC. The V and J genes are TRBV7-9 and TRBJ2-5, with D maybe TRBD2 (5 bases). V gave up 0 bases and J gave up 4 bases, with 12 bases separating them. Germline values: CDR1 SEHNR, CDR2 FQNEAQ (reference sequence). The CDR3 is made up of 15 amino acids.

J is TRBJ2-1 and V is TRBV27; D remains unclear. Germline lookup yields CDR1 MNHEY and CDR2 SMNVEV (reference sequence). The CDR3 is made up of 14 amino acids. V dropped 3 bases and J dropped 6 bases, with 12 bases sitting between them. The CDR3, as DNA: TGTGCCAGCAGTTTTGACGGGCTGGGCAATGAGCAGTTCTTC. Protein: CASSFDGLGNEQFF.

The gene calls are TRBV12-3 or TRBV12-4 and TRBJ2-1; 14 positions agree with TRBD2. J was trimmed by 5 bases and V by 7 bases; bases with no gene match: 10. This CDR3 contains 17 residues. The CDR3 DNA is TGTGCCAGCACCCCGGGACTAGCGGGAGAAAAACACAATGAGCAGTTCTTC. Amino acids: CASTPGLAGEKHNEQFF.

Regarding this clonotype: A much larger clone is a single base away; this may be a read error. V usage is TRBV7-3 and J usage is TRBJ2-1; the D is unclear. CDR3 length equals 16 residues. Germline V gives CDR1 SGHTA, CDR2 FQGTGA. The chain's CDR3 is CASILTLGSSYNEQFF. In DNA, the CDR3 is TGTGCCAGCATCTTAACTCTTGGCAGCTCCTACAATGAGCAGTTCTTC.

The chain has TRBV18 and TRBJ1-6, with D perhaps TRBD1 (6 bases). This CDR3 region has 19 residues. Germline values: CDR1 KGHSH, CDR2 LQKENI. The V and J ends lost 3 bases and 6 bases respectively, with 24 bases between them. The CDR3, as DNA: TGTGCCAGCTCACCCCGACAGGAAACCTTCGAAGTCCGTAATTCACCCCTCCACTTT. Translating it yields CASSPRQETFEVRNSPLHF.

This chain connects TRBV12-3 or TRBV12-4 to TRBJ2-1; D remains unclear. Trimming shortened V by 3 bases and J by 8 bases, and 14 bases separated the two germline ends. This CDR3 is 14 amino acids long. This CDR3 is CASSFIEVRDEQFF. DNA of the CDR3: TGTGCCAGCAGTTTTATAGAGGTTCGGGATGAGCAGTTCTTC.

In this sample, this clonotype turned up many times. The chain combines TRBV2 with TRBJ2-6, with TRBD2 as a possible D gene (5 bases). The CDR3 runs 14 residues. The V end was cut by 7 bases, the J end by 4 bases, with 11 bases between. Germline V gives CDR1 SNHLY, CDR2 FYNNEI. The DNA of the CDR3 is TGTGCCAGCACGCGGGTATTGGGGGCCAACGTCCTGACTTTC. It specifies CASTRVLGANVLTF.

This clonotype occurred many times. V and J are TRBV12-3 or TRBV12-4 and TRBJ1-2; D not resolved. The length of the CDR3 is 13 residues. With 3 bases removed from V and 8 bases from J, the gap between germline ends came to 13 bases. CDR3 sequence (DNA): TGTGCCAGCAGTTTCTTCAGCTCGGTCGGCTACACCTTC. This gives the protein CASSFFSSVGYTF.

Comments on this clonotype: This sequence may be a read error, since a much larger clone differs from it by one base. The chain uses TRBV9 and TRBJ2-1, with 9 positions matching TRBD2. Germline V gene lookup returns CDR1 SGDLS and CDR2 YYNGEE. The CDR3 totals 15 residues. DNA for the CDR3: TGTGCCAGCAGCGTAGGGACTAGCGTTTTTAATGAGGAGTTCTTC. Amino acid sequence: CASSVGTSVFNEEFF.

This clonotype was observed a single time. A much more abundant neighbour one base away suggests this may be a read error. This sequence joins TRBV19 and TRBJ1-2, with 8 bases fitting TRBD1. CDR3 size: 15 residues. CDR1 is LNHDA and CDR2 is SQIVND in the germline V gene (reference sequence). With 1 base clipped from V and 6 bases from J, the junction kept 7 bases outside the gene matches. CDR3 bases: TGTGCCAGTAGTATAGTTGGGGCAGGGGGCAATGGCTACACCTTC. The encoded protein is CASSIVGAGGNGYTF.

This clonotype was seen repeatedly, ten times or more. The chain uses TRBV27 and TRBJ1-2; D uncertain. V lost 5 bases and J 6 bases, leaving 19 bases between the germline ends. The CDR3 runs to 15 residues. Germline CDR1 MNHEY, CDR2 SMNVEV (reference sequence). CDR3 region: CASSGHGMEEDGYTF. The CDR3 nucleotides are TGTGCCAGCAGTGGCCACGGGATGGAGGAGGATGGCTACACCTTC.